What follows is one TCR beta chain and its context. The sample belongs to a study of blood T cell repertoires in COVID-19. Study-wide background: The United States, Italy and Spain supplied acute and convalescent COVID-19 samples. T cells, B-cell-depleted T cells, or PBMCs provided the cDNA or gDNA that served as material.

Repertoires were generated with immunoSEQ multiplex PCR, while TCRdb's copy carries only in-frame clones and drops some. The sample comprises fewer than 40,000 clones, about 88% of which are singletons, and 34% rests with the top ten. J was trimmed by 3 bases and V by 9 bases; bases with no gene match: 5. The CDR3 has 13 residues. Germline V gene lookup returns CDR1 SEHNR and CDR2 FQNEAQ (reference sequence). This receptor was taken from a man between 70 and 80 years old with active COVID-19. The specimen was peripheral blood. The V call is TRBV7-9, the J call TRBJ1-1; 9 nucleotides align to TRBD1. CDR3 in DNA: TGTGCCAGTGGGGACAGGGAGGACACTGAAGCTTTCTTT. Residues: CASGDREDTEAFF.